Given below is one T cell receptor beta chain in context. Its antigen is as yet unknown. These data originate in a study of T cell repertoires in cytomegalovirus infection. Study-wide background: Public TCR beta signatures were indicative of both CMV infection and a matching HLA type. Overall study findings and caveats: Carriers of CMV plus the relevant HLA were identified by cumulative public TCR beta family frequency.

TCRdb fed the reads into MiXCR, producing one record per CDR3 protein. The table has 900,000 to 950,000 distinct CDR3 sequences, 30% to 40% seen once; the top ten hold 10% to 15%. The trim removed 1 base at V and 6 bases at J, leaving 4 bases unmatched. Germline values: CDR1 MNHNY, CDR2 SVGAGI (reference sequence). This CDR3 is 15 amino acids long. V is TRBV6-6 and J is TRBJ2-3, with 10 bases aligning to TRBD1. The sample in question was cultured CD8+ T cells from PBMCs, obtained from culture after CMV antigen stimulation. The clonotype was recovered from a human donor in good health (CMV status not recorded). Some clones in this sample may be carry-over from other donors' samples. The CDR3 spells CASSYLTGGGDTQYF. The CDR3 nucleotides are TGTGCCAGCAGTTACTTGACAGGGGGCGGGGATACGCAGTATTTT.